These T cell receptor beta chains were read from a single sample in a study of cytomegalovirus exposure and HLA in healthy donors. Profiling relied on immunoSEQ multiplex PCR, and the TCRdb table lists in-frame clones only, not all of them. This sample has about 89,000 clones, with roughly three quarters found just once. Sequencing input: PBMCs. All receptors come from a male donor in good health and CMV-seronegative. Both conserved end residues are trimmed from each CDR3. Fields, in order: V gene, J gene, clone size, CDR3 protein. Clone size is not always given. Where it is, it says once, few, many or a class for expanded clones.

V gene: TRBV6-1
J gene: TRBJ1-2
clone size: .
CDR3 protein: ASSDLWGQGYGYT

V gene: TRBV4-3
J gene: TRBJ1-2
clone size: .
CDR3 protein: ASSQDRLDYYGYT

V gene: TRBV21-1
J gene: TRBJ2-7
clone size: few
CDR3 protein: ASSKDTAYEQY

V gene: TRBV6-6
J gene: .
clone size: few
CDR3 protein: ASSYSTGTYEQY

V gene: TRBV9
J gene: TRBJ2-1
clone size: .
CDR3 protein: ASSVGGLPWDEQF

V gene: TRBV9
J gene: TRBJ2-5
clone size: .
CDR3 protein: ASSVGGLETQY

V gene: TRBV10-2
J gene: TRBJ2-3
clone size: .
CDR3 protein: ASSSTSGITDTQY

V gene: TRBV13
J gene: TRBJ2-1
clone size: few
CDR3 protein: ASSSARTGYSYNEQF

V gene: TRBV7-2
J gene: TRBJ1-6
clone size: .
CDR3 protein: ASSLAGGGRVNSPLH

V gene: TRBV30
J gene: TRBJ1-6
clone size: few
CDR3 protein: AWSARNSPLH

V gene: TRBV7-2
J gene: TRBJ1-2
clone size: .
CDR3 protein: ASSLDRTDGYT

V gene: TRBV28
J gene: TRBJ1-5
clone size: .
CDR3 protein: ASSLLLGSNQPQH

V gene: TRBV4-3
J gene: TRBJ1-6
clone size: few
CDR3 protein: ASSQEVRQRGSPLH

V gene: TRBV2
J gene: TRBJ1-6
clone size: .
CDR3 protein: ATHRGSNSPLH

V gene: TRBV28
J gene: TRBJ1-4
clone size: .
CDR3 protein: ASREDEKLF

V gene: TRBV28
J gene: TRBJ1-2
clone size: .
CDR3 protein: ASSLSGHGYT

V gene: TRBV6-6
J gene: TRBJ2-5
clone size: .
CDR3 protein: ASSPREETQY

V gene: TRBV10-3
J gene: TRBJ2-1
clone size: .
CDR3 protein: AISEAAGGNNEQF

V gene: TRBV11-2
J gene: TRBJ2-1
clone size: .
CDR3 protein: ASSLTAGPYNEQF

V gene: TRBV6-1
J gene: TRBJ2-3
clone size: .
CDR3 protein: ASSDPLTSGLTDTQY

V gene: TRBV6-5
J gene: TRBJ2-7
clone size: .
CDR3 protein: ASRPPTGQNYEQY

V gene: TRBV29-1
J gene: TRBJ1-1
clone size: .
CDR3 protein: SVEDLAGTEAF

V gene: TRBV7-2
J gene: TRBJ2-3
clone size: .
CDR3 protein: ASSSATGEGRQY

V gene: TRBV4-3
J gene: TRBJ1-1
clone size: .
CDR3 protein: ASSQDRRTGTEAF

V gene: TRBV28
J gene: TRBJ2-3
clone size: .
CDR3 protein: ASGGMRTTSTDTQY

V gene: TRBV19
J gene: TRBJ2-3
clone size: .
CDR3 protein: ATSREADTQY

V gene: TRBV4-1
J gene: TRBJ2-7
clone size: few
CDR3 protein: ASSQDEGSGSEQY

V gene: TRBV7-2
J gene: TRBJ2-3
clone size: .
CDR3 protein: ASSLEPGRTDTQY

V gene: TRBV7-2
J gene: TRBJ2-3
clone size: .
CDR3 protein: ASSPRRGMGTDTQY

V gene: TRBV7-9
J gene: TRBJ1-4
clone size: .
CDR3 protein: SSSLSSRSNEKLF

V gene: TRBV4-3
J gene: TRBJ1-4
clone size: few
CDR3 protein: ASSQAGQGVEKLF

V gene: TRBV23-1
J gene: TRBJ2-3
clone size: .
CDR3 protein: ASSRDRDRRPIVGTDTQY

V gene: TRBV6-5
J gene: TRBJ1-1
clone size: .
CDR3 protein: ASRGQVNTEAF

V gene: TRBV6-1
J gene: TRBJ2-1
clone size: .
CDR3 protein: ASSVATSGRYNEQF

V gene: TRBV29-1
J gene: TRBJ2-5
clone size: .
CDR3 protein: SVEPREETQY

V gene: TRBV4-1
J gene: TRBJ2-6
clone size: .
CDR3 protein: ASSQGGWGGASGANVLT

V gene: TRBV19
J gene: TRBJ1-2
clone size: .
CDR3 protein: ASDRGYGNYGYT

V gene: TRBV23-1
J gene: TRBJ1-4
clone size: .
CDR3 protein: ASSHDRSINEKLF

V gene: TRBV5-6
J gene: TRBJ2-7
clone size: .
CDR3 protein: ASSFGSGAGANHEQY

V gene: TRBV28
J gene: TRBJ2-6
clone size: .
CDR3 protein: ASRKGVAGANVLT

V gene: TRBV10-3
J gene: TRBJ1-2
clone size: .
CDR3 protein: AITSDSLGGYT

V gene: TRBV2
J gene: TRBJ1-5
clone size: .
CDR3 protein: ASCIDRGNQPQH

V gene: TRBV6-4
J gene: TRBJ1-1
clone size: .
CDR3 protein: ASREDRGYLGEAF

V gene: TRBV9
J gene: TRBJ1-5
clone size: .
CDR3 protein: ASSVGQGEQPQH